A single sample gave rise to the 27 T cell receptor beta chains below, sequenced in a study of cytomegalovirus exposure and HLA in healthy donors. With 60 Vbeta and 13 Jbeta primers, the PCR was carried out. TCRdb's table, derived via immunoSEQ multiplex PCR, lists solely in-frame clones and lacks some. This sample has 160,000 or so clones, with around 79% found just once. Sequenced sample: PBMCs. The receptor source for this set is a woman aged 45 to 65 in good health and CMV-seronegative.

The chain employs TRBV7-2 and TRBJ2-1, with 7 bases matching TRBD1. Germline loops: CDR1 SGHTA, CDR2 FQGNSA. Germline trimming cut 1 base from V and 11 bases from J; bases unmatched to any gene: 11. The CDR3 runs to 15 residues. CDR3 nucleotides: TGTGCCAGCAGCTTAGGACAGGGTGGTGGTCGTAAGCAGTTCTTC. This gives the protein CASSLGQGGGRKQFF. Full variable domain (missing parts from reference TRBV7-2 and TRBJ2-1): GAGVSQSPSNKVTEKGKDVELRCDPISGHTALYWYRQSLGQGLEFLIYFQGNSAPDKSGLPSDRFSAERTGGSVSTLTIQRTQQEDSAVYLCASSLGQGGGRKQFFGPGTRLTVL.

The chain combines TRBV28 with TRBJ2-1; tentative D call: TRBD1 (6 bases). The germline V gene has CDR1 MDHEN and CDR2 SYDVKM. The ends were cut back, 7 bases at V and 3 bases at J, with 10 bases in the middle. The CDR3 runs to 13 residues. The CDR3 spells CASIGQSYNEQFF. The CDR3 coding sequence is TGTGCCAGCATCGGACAGAGCTACAATGAGCAGTTCTTC.

This clone was found a few times. The genes are TRBV28 and TRBJ2-7; maybe TRBD1 (6 bases). The CDR3 contains 13 residues. Germline V gene lookup returns CDR1 MDHEN and CDR2 SYDVKM. The V end was cut by 5 bases, the J end by 6 bases, with 14 bases between. The DNA for the CDR3 is TGTGCCAGCAGTCGTTACACAGGGATCGAGCAGTACTTC. It codes for CASSRYTGIEQYF.

This clone occurred once. The chain is built from TRBV9 and TRBJ2-7, with TRBD1 as a possible D gene (7 bases). The CDR3 consists of 15 residues. The V end lost 0 bases, the J end lost 4 bases, and 14 bases lay between the germline ends. Germline V gene sequence: CDR1 SGDLS, CDR2 YYNGEE. CDR3 amino acids: CASSVEAGQIYEQYF. CDR3 nucleotide sequence: TGTGCCAGCAGCGTAGAGGCGGGACAGATATACGAGCAGTACTTC.

This chain joins TRBV18 and TRBJ2-7; 9 bases are a match to TRBD1. V dropped 4 bases and J dropped 4; count of bases not matched to a gene: 2. This CDR3 region has 13 residues. CDR1 is KGHSH and CDR2 is LQKENI in the germline V gene. DNA of the CDR3: TGTGCCAGCTCACGGGACAGGGAATACGAGCAGTACTTC. This gives the protein CASSRDREYEQYF. The variable domain in full, with the rest retrieved from reference TRBV18 and TRBJ2-7, is NAGVMQNPRHLVRRRGQEARLRCSPMKGHSHVYWYRQLPEEGLKFMVYLQKENIIDESGMPKERFSAEFPKEGPSILRIQQVVRGDSAAYFCASSRDREYEQYFGPGTRLTVT.

The rearrangement joins TRBV7-2 to TRBJ2-3, with TRBD2 matching 12 bases. Germline CDR1 is SGHTA and CDR2 is FQGNSA. The trim removed 1 base at V and 6 bases at J, leaving 11 bases unmatched. This CDR3 has 18 residues. CDR3 in DNA: TGTGCCAGCAGCTTAGATCGGGCTAGCGGGGGGGCTCGGGATACGCAGTATTTT. Its protein is CASSLDRASGGARDTQYF.

The CDR3 reads CASSPGGGYTF. CDR3 DNA: TGTGCCAGCTCACCCGGCGGGGGCTACACCTTC. The chain is built from TRBV18 and TRBJ1-2, with unresolved D. V gave up 3 bases and J gave up 8 bases, with 7 bases separating them. Germline loops: CDR1 KGHSH, CDR2 LQKENI. This CDR3 has 11 residues.

V gene TRBV28 combines with J gene TRBJ2-2; the D gene is possibly TRBD1 (6 bases). V lost 2 bases and J 4 bases, leaving 8 bases between the germline ends. Per the germline V gene, CDR1 is MDHEN and CDR2 is SYDVKM. The CDR3 is made up of 14 amino acids. CDR3 sequence (DNA): TGTGCCAGCAGTTTAGGACAGTCCACCGGGGAGCTGTTTTTT. Protein sequence: CASSLGQSTGELFF.

This chain links TRBV5-8 with TRBJ1-2, with 9 bases lining up with TRBD1. The germline V gene has CDR1 SGHTS and CDR2 YDEGEE. The CDR3 has 15 residues. J was trimmed by 6 bases and V by 4 bases; bases with no gene match: 10. The chain's CDR3 is CASSPGQGIVHGYTF. The CDR3 DNA follows: TGTGCCAGCAGCCCCGGACAGGGGATTGTCCATGGCTACACCTTC.

For the CDR3, the DNA is TGTGCCAGCAGTTTATCGAAAGGCGGGGGGTCGAACACCGGGGAGCTGTTTTTT. It is translated as CASSLSKGGGSNTGELFF. The rearrangement joins TRBV27 to TRBJ2-2; TRBD2 agrees at 8 bases. V lost 0 bases to trimming and J lost 0 bases; unmatched junction nucleotides: 6. This CDR3 is 18 amino acids long. Germline CDR1 is MNHEY and CDR2 is SMNVEV (reference sequence).

The chain has TRBV28 and TRBJ2-7, with TRBD1 matching over 9 bases. The CDR3 consists of 14 residues. CDR1 MDHEN and CDR2 SYDVKM come from the germline V gene. V shed 5 bases and J 3 bases; nucleotides not matched to a gene: 5. The CDR3 DNA reads as TGTGCCAGCAGTCGACAGGGGGGGGACTACGAGCAGTACTTC. Its translation: CASSRQGGDYEQYF. Variable domain in full (rest from reference TRBV28 and TRBJ2-7): DVKVTQSSRYLVKRTGEKVFLECVQDMDHENMFWYRQDPGLGLRLIYFSYDVKMKEKGDIPEGYSVSREKKERFSLILESASTNQTSMYLCASSRQGGDYEQYFGPGTRLTVT.

This chain joins TRBV29-1 and TRBJ2-3; 14 bases map to TRBD2. CDR3 length: 16 residues. V shed 6 bases, J shed 2 bases, and the junction held 7 bases outside the gene matches. Germline CDR1 is SQVTM and CDR2 is ANQGSEA. CDR3 sequence reads: CSVDRLAGGATDTQYF. CDR3 coding DNA: TGCAGCGTCGACCGACTAGCGGGAGGGGCCACAGATACGCAGTATTTT.

This chain links TRBV6-1 with TRBJ1-5; D may be TRBD1 (6 bases). Germline assignment: CDR1 MNHNS and CDR2 SASEGT. V lost 2 bases to trimming and J lost 6 bases, with 8 bases between them. The CDR3 has 13 residues. The CDR3 DNA reads as TGTGCCAGCAGTGAAATGGGGGCTCAGCCCCAGCATTTT. The encoded protein is CASSEMGAQPQHF.

This sequence joins TRBV7-2 and TRBJ1-1; D gene unclear. The V and J ends lost 5 bases and 7 bases respectively, with 14 bases between them. Germline V gene data show CDR1 as SGHTA and CDR2 as FQGNSA. This CDR3 is built from 13 residues. Here the CDR3 reads CASSLYQEGEAFF. The DNA for the CDR3 is TGTGCCAGCAGCCTTTACCAGGAAGGTGAAGCTTTCTTT.

The chain employs TRBV6-1 and TRBJ2-5; D is perhaps TRBD2 (7 bases). From germline, CDR1 is MNHNS and CDR2 SASEGT. V lost 7 bases and J lost 5, with 20 bases in between. This CDR3 contains 15 residues. The CDR3 sequence: CASTPSGGLRETQYF. Written as DNA, the CDR3 is TGTGCCAGCACCCCCTCGGGGGGCCTGAGGGAGACCCAGTACTTC.

The gene calls are TRBV28 and TRBJ1-4; 8 nucleotides agree with TRBD1. The CDR3 runs 14 residues. The V segment lost 4 bases and the J segment 6 bases; nucleotides outside the gene matches: 4. From germline, CDR1 is MDHEN and CDR2 SYDVKM. The CDR3 spells CASSYRGGDEKLFF. The DNA of the CDR3 is TGTGCCAGCAGTTACAGGGGGGGAGATGAAAAACTGTTTTTT. The whole variable domain, remainder taken from reference TRBV28 and TRBJ1-4, is DVKVTQSSRYLVKRTGEKVFLECVQDMDHENMFWYRQDPGLGLRLIYFSYDVKMKEKGDIPEGYSVSREKKERFSLILESASTNQTSMYLCASSYRGGDEKLFFGSGTQLSVL.

The V and J genes are TRBV27 and TRBJ1-2, with D tentatively TRBD1 (5 bases). The CDR3 is made up of 17 amino acids. Germline CDR1 and CDR2: MNHEY and SMNVEV (reference sequence). V was pared by 7 bases and J by 4 bases, with 25 bases between. CDR3 in DNA: TGTGCCAGCACTCCTGTGGGGGGAACCGTGGCGCCCTATGGCTACACCTTC. This translates into CASTPVGGTVAPYGYTF.

This clone was counted a single time. The chain's CDR3 is CASSQGPTGRLGETQYF. In DNA form, the CDR3 reads TGCGCCAGCAGCCAAGGGCCGACAGGAAGGTTGGGAGAGACCCAGTACTTC. V is TRBV4-1 and J is TRBJ2-5; D is possibly TRBD1 (6 bases). This CDR3 is 17 amino acids long. V was shortened by 1 base and J by 4 bases, with 19 bases between the two germline ends. Germline V gene data show CDR1 as MGHRA and CDR2 as YSYEKL.

The rearrangement uses TRBV28 and TRBJ1-4, with a possible D match to TRBD1 (6 bases). V lost 7 bases and J lost 8, with 17 bases in between. Germline CDR1 and CDR2: MDHEN and SYDVKM. This CDR3 contains 14 residues. CDR3: CASITGGAQEKLFF. The CDR3 region has the DNA TGTGCCAGCATCACGGGGGGGGCGCAGGAAAAACTGTTTTTT.

The rearrangement links TRBV28 to TRBJ1-3; possibly TRBD1 for D (5 bases). The CDR3 consists of 15 residues. V was trimmed by 2 bases and J by 2 bases, leaving 10 bases between them. Per the germline V gene, CDR1 is MDHEN and CDR2 is SYDVKM. The CDR3 nucleotides read TGTGCCAGCAGTTTACTTTCAGGGCCTGGAAACACCATATATTTT. Protein product: CASSLLSGPGNTIYF.

The chain combines TRBV11-2 with TRBJ2-5, with 9 bases fitting TRBD2. Germline-derived CDR1 and CDR2 are SGHAT and FQNNGV. Trimming took 2 bases from V and 5 from J; bases not matched to a gene: 9. This CDR3 is 16 amino acids long. As DNA, the CDR3 is TGTGCCAGCAGCTTAACAGGCGGGGGGGCCGCGGAGACCCAGTACTTC. Its protein product is CASSLTGGGAAETQYF.

This clone appeared once. The chain links TRBV5-4 to TRBJ2-1; D uncertain. The CDR3 sequence is 14 residues long. V shed 6 bases and J shed 1 base, with 11 bases lying between them. CDR1 SGHNT and CDR2 YYREEE come from the germline V gene (reference sequence). CDR3 protein: CASTPEESYNEQFF. The CDR3 bases are TGTGCCAGCACCCCTGAGGAGTCCTACAATGAGCAGTTCTTC.

The V and J genes are TRBV4-1 and TRBJ2-5; no clear D gene. TRBJ2-7 matches the DNA end more closely, so the J call is doubtful. Germline V gene sequence: CDR1 MGHRA, CDR2 YSYEKL. The CDR3 has 13 residues. CDR3 sequence: CASSQEAGYEQYF. The CDR3 coding sequence is TGCGCCAGCAGCCAAGAGGCAGGCTACGAGCAGTACTTC.

On this clone: At one end the junction does not follow the germline gene, possibly because of a read error. This sequence joins TRBV4-1 and TRBJ1-1; D is unresolved. Germline V gives CDR1 MGHRA, CDR2 YSYEKL. CDR3 length equals 12 residues. CDR3 DNA sequence: TGCGCCAGCAGCCGTGTAAACAGTGAAGCTTTCTTT. Translation: CASSRVNSEAFF.

This clone was seen more than once but under ten times. This rearrangement joins TRBV14 to TRBJ2-7; tentatively, D is TRBD2 (5 bases). Trimming removed 4 bases at V and 0 bases at J, with 7 bases between. CDR1 and CDR2 (germline): SGHDN, FVKESK. This CDR3 has 13 residues. The CDR3 coding sequence is TGTGCCAGCAGCCTCGGGGTCTCCTACGAGCAGTACTTC. Translation: CASSLGVSYEQYF.

The V and J genes are TRBV2 and TRBJ2-3, with TRBD2 as a possible D gene (6 bases). This CDR3 region has 14 residues. The germline V gene encodes CDR1 SNHLY and CDR2 FYNNEI. Trimming stripped 7 bases from V and 0 bases from J, with 11 bases between. CDR3 sequence reads: CASKRASSTDTQYF. The CDR3 DNA is TGTGCCAGCAAGCGGGCCTCTAGCACAGATACGCAGTATTTT.

The chain recombines TRBV5-5 with TRBJ2-5, with 10 bases that match TRBD1. The CDR3 sequence is 13 residues long. V lost 3 bases, J lost 11 bases, and 7 bases stayed unmatched. Germline lookup yields CDR1 SGHKS and CDR2 YYEKEE (reference sequence). CDR3 in amino acids: CASSSTGGWEQYF. The CDR3 DNA follows: TGTGCCAGCAGCTCGACAGGGGGCTGGGAGCAGTACTTC.